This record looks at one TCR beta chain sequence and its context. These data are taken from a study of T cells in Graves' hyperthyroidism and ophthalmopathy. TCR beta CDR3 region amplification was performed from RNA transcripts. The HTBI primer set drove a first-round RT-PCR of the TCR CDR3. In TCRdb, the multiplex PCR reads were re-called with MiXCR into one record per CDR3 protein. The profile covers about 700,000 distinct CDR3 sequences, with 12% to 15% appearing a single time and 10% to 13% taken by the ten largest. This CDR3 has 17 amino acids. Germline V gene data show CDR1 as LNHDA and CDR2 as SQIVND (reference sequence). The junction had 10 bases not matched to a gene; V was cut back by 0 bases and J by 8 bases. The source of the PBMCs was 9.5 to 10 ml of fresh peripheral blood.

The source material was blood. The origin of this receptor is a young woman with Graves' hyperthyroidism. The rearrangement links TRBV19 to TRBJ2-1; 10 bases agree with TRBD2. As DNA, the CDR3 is TGTGCCAGTAGTATAGATGGTGCTAGCGGGAGTGTTTATGAGCAGTTCTTC. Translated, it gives CASSIDGASGSVYEQFF. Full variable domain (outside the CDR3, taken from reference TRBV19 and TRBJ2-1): DGGITQSPKYLFRKEGQNVTLSCEQNLNHDAMYWYRQDPGQGLRLIYYSQIVNDFQKGDIAEGYSVSREKKESFPLTVTSAQKNPTAFYLCASSIDGASGSVYEQFFGPGTRLTVL.